The next 24 T cell receptor beta chains were all read from a single sample in a study of T cell responses to AZD1222 COVID-19 vaccine. The protocol was immunoSEQ multiplex PCR, while the TCRdb copy is restricted to in-frame clones and leaves out a portion. The sample shows roughly 80,000 clones, 90% of them seen only once. This sample comprised peripheral blood, obtained on day 0 of AZD1222 vaccination. The source of these receptors is an adult in good health.

The chain has TRBV20-1 and TRBJ2-1; D call uncertain. This CDR3 region has 11 residues. The germline V gene encodes CDR1 DFQATT and CDR2 SNEGSKA (reference sequence). V was clipped by 5 bases and J by 15 bases, with 17 bases between them. Here the CDR3 reads CSAVLGPLWFF. The CDR3 DNA reads TGCAGTGCTGTGCTAGGGCCCCTCTGGTTCTTC.

This chain's CDR3 is CASSRSTGNLARYEQYF. The CDR3 DNA reads as TGTGCCAGCAGCCGTTCTACAGGGAATTTGGCGAGGTACGAGCAGTACTTC. V gene TRBV7-3 combines with J gene TRBJ2-7, with D possibly being TRBD1 (6 bases). Trimming shortened V by 5 bases and J by 4 bases, and 24 bases separated the two germline ends. CDR3 length: 17 amino acids. Germline-derived CDR1 and CDR2 are SGHTA and FQGTGA.

The chain couples TRBV11-3 to TRBJ1-1; TRBD1 matches at 7 bases. CDR3 length: 14 amino acids. Germline V gene sequence: CDR1 SGHNT, CDR2 YENEEA. V gave up 4 bases and J gave up 6 bases; unmatched junction bases: 8. CDR3 nucleotide sequence: TGTGCCAGCAGCTCGAGGGAGGGGGCACCTGAAGCTTTCTTT. Encoded protein: CASSSREGAPEAFF. Variable domain in full (rest from reference TRBV11-3 and TRBJ1-1): EAGVVQSPRYKIIEKKQPVAFWCNPISGHNTLYWYLQNLGQGPELLIRYENEEAVDDSQLPKDRFSAERLKGVDSTLKIQPAELGDSAVYLCASSSREGAPEAFFGQGTRLTVV.

The chain joins TRBV7-2 to TRBJ1-1; 9 positions match TRBD1. Germline-derived CDR1 and CDR2 are SGHTA and FQGNSA. The CDR3 covers 12 residues. V dropped 5 bases and J dropped 8; count of bases not matched to a gene: 3. This CDR3 is CASSPGQGEAFF. The CDR3 DNA reads as TGTGCCAGCAGCCCGGGACAGGGAGAAGCTTTCTTT.

V is TRBV25-1 and J is TRBJ2-1; no definite D call. Between the trimmed V and J ends, which lost 4 bases and 7 bases, there was a span of 17 bases. The length of the CDR3 is 15 residues. Germline-derived CDR1 and CDR2 are MGHDK and SYGVNS. CDR3 coding DNA: TGTGCCAGCAGTGCGTTTCAAGGGCCTGAAAATGAGCAGTTCTTC. This gives the protein CASSAFQGPENEQFF.

The chain combines TRBV19 with TRBJ2-1, with D maybe TRBD2 (7 bases). V lost 2 bases and J lost 5, with 10 bases in between. The CDR3 covers 14 residues. Looked up from germline, CDR1 is LNHDA and CDR2 is SQIVND (reference sequence). The CDR3 DNA reads TGTGCCAGTAGTATAAGGGGGGGAAACAATGAGCAGTTCTTC. Its protein product is CASSIRGGNNEQFF.

This sequence joins TRBV11-3 and TRBJ2-1; 7 bases align to TRBD1. J gave up 6 bases and V 5 bases, and 13 bases lay outside the gene matches. The CDR3 loop spans 16 amino acids. CDR1 and CDR2 (germline): SGHNT, YENEEA. The CDR3 spells CASSPYYRGNINEQFF. The CDR3 DNA follows: TGTGCCAGCAGCCCATACTACAGGGGAAATATCAATGAGCAGTTCTTC.

The CDR3 DNA is TGTGCCAGCTCCCCCGATGGCTACGAGCAGTACTTC. Amino acids: CASSPDGYEQYF. This chain uses TRBV18 with TRBJ2-7; D uncertain. The V and J ends lost 6 bases and 3 bases respectively, with 9 bases between them. The CDR3 is 12 amino acids. CDR1 KGHSH and CDR2 LQKENI come from the germline V gene.

The rearrangement links TRBV7-7 to TRBJ2-7; TRBD2 might be the D (6 bases). Germline values: CDR1 SSHAT, CDR2 FNYEAQ (reference sequence). The CDR3 is 13 amino acids. V lost 10 bases to trimming and J lost 2 bases, with 15 bases between them. CDR3 amino acids: CAMQREEAYEQYF. CDR3 nucleotides: TGTGCCATGCAAAGGGAGGAGGCCTACGAGCAGTACTTC.

The CDR3 DNA reads TGTGCCAGCTCACCATTGGGTAGGAACCTAAACTATGGCTACACCTTC. This sequence encodes CASSPLGRNLNYGYTF. The J gene is TRBJ1-2, the V gene TRBV18; no definite D call. V gave up 2 bases and J gave up 2 bases, with 15 bases separating them. Germline V lookup: CDR1 KGHSH, CDR2 LQKENI. This CDR3 is built from 16 residues. Filled out from reference TRBV18 and TRBJ1-2, the complete variable domain reads NAGVMQNPRHLVRRRGQEARLRCSPMKGHSHVYWYRQLPEEGLKFMVYLQKENIIDESGMPKERFSAEFPKEGPSILRIQQVVRGDSAAYFCASSPLGRNLNYGYTFGSGTRLTVV.

The V gene is TRBV6-5, the J gene TRBJ1-1, with D unclear. From germline, CDR1 is MNHEY and CDR2 SVGAGI. V was trimmed by 7 bases and J by 1 base, leaving 10 bases between them. This CDR3 spans 13 amino acids. In nucleotides, the CDR3 is TGTGCCAGCAATGTCCGGCGGAACACTGAAGCTTTCTTT. Residues: CASNVRRNTEAFF.

The gene calls are TRBV2 and TRBJ2-3, with TRBD1 as a possible D gene (5 bases). V lost 3 bases to trimming and J lost 5 bases, with 12 bases between them. CDR1 and CDR2 from the germline V gene are SNHLY and FYNNEI. CDR3 length equals 14 residues. The CDR3 spells CASSERGRGDTQYF. The CDR3 nucleotides are TGTGCCAGCAGTGAGAGAGGTAGGGGAGATACGCAGTATTTT.

The chain combines TRBV28 with TRBJ1-2; no clear D. CDR1 is MDHEN and CDR2 is SYDVKM in the germline V gene. V lost 6 bases and J 6 bases, leaving 11 bases between the germline ends. CDR3 size: 12 residues. CDR3 in DNA: TGTGCCAGCAGCACGACGAAAAATGGCTACACCTTC. Encoded protein: CASSTTKNGYTF.

The chain has TRBV5-5 and TRBJ1-4, with TRBD1 matching 8 bases. V lost 1 base and J lost 6; bases outside the gene matches: 5. The CDR3 totals 15 residues. Germline-derived CDR1 and CDR2 are SGHKS and YYEKEE (reference sequence). For the CDR3, the DNA is TGTGCCAGCAGCTTGTCCAGGGGGCTGGATGAAAAACTGTTTTTT. It translates to CASSLSRGLDEKLFF.

The chain carries TRBV11-2 and TRBJ1-1; no clear D gene. This CDR3 is built from 12 residues. Trimming shortened V by 6 bases and J by 5 bases, and 10 bases separated the two germline ends. CDR1 and CDR2 (germline): SGHAT, FQNNGV. Written as DNA, the CDR3 is TGTGCCAGCAGTCTATCGAGAACTGAAGCTTTCTTT. It yields the protein CASSLSRTEAFF.

This chain uses TRBV4-1 with TRBJ1-2; tentative D call: TRBD1 (5 bases). This CDR3 is built from 14 residues. The germline V gene has CDR1 MGHRA and CDR2 YSYEKL. Deletions cut 1 base from V and 4 bases from J, with 10 bases between. CDR3 in amino acids: CASSQGGQSYGYTF. As DNA, the CDR3 is TGCGCCAGCAGCCAAGGGGGCCAGAGCTATGGCTACACCTTC.

V gene TRBV4-1 combines with J gene TRBJ2-3; 10 bases map to TRBD2. The CDR3 length is 16 residues. Germline V gives CDR1 MGHRA, CDR2 YSYEKL. Unmatched junction bases numbered 7, after V lost 2 bases and J lost 5 bases. The CDR3 spells CASSQLPGLAKDTQYF. The CDR3 DNA reads TGCGCCAGCAGCCAACTCCCGGGACTAGCGAAAGATACGCAGTATTTT.

This clone appeared once. The CDR3 nucleotides are TGCGCCAGCAGCCAAGAAGCGAGGGGTAGCACAGATACGCAGTATTTT. The encoded protein is CASSQEARGSTDTQYF. This rearrangement joins TRBV4-1 to TRBJ2-3, with D perhaps being TRBD1 or TRBD2 (5 bases each). Looked up from germline, CDR1 is MGHRA and CDR2 is YSYEKL. With 0 bases removed from V and 0 bases from J, the gap between germline ends came to 10 bases. This CDR3 spans 16 amino acids.

The rearrangement uses TRBV3-1 (or the pseudogene TRBV3-2) and TRBJ1-2; weak D call: TRBD1 (5 bases). The CDR3 runs to 13 residues. The germline V and J ends were trimmed by 4 bases and 6 bases, with 12 bases remaining between them. Germline lookup yields CDR1 LGHDT and CDR2 YNNKEL (reference sequence). CDR3 amino acids: CASSPQRDDGYTF. CDR3 coding DNA: TGTGCCAGCAGCCCCCAGAGGGACGATGGCTACACCTTC.

The rearrangement links TRBV6-5 to TRBJ1-4; 9 positions match TRBD1. The CDR3 is made up of 15 amino acids. CDR1 is MNHEY, CDR2 SVGAGI, per germline. Trimming removed 5 bases from V and 10 bases from J; junction bases left unmatched: 11. The CDR3 is CASSTGGAGNRKLFF. The CDR3 DNA reads TGTGCCAGCAGTACAGGGGGCGCCGGGAATAGAAAACTGTTTTTT.

The rearrangement uses TRBV10-2 and TRBJ1-1, with 9 bases aligning to TRBD1. This CDR3 is built from 13 residues. The V and J ends lost 6 bases and 5 bases, in that order; junction bases with no gene match: 4. Germline values: CDR1 WSHSY, CDR2 SAAADI. CDR3 in DNA: TGCGCCAGCAGGATTGACAGGGGGACTGAAGCTTTCTTT. This sequence encodes CASRIDRGTEAFF.

The V gene is TRBV18, the J gene TRBJ2-3; D unresolved. This CDR3 has 14 residues. Trimming pared 3 bases from V and 4 bases from J, leaving 11 bases between. Germline values: CDR1 KGHSH, CDR2 LQKENI. DNA of the CDR3: TGTGCCAGCTCACCGGCGTACAGATCAGATACGCAGTATTTT. This gives the protein CASSPAYRSDTQYF.

The chain uses TRBV27 and TRBJ2-1; the D gene is possibly TRBD1 (5 bases). V dropped 3 bases and J dropped 9 bases, with 12 bases sitting between them. Germline V gives CDR1 MNHEY, CDR2 SMNVEV (reference sequence). The CDR3 contains 13 residues. CDR3 sequence (DNA): TGTGCCAGCAGTTTTTTGGAAAGGGGTGAGCAGTTCTTC. This encodes CASSFLERGEQFF.

The rearrangement links TRBV4-3 to TRBJ2-7; TRBD1 agrees at 7 bases. The V segment lost 5 bases and the J segment 2 bases; nucleotides outside the gene matches: 9. CDR3 length: 15 residues. Germline V gene lookup returns CDR1 LGHNA and CDR2 YSLEER. The CDR3 spells CASSKDRIRTYEQYF. The CDR3 DNA is TGCGCCAGCAGCAAGGACAGGATAAGGACCTACGAGCAGTACTTC.